This T cell receptor (beta chain) was identified during a study of T-cell memory formation after mild COVID-19. Across the whole study: Clusters were largely donor specific. General study findings and limits: CD4+ contracting clones lay mainly in CM and EM, CD8+ ones in EMRA. Clones contracting over day 15 to 85 were CD4/CD8 balanced, with later expanders leaning CD4+.

In its sample, this clonotype was seen a few times. Its antigen is not identified. TCRdb used MiXCR to reprocess the 5' RACE reads, holding one entry per CDR3 protein. The table records fewer than 95,000 distinct CDR3 sequences, over 12% of them present only once. This CDR3 is built from 15 residues. From germline, CDR1 is SGDLS and CDR2 YYNGEE. Trimming at V came to 0 bases and at J to 7 bases, leaving 6 bases not matched to a gene. V gene TRBV9 combines with J gene TRBJ2-1; 8 bases match TRBD2. The sample consisted of PBMCs or a T cell subset sorted from them (not recorded which). The sequence was collected from a man between 18 and 35 years old who had mild COVID-19 (a few samples of this study predate the infection). Cell type and time point are not known. The CDR3 here is CASSVASGGRNEQFF. The CDR3, as DNA: TGTGCCAGCAGCGTAGCGAGCGGGGGCCGGAATGAGCAGTTCTTC.